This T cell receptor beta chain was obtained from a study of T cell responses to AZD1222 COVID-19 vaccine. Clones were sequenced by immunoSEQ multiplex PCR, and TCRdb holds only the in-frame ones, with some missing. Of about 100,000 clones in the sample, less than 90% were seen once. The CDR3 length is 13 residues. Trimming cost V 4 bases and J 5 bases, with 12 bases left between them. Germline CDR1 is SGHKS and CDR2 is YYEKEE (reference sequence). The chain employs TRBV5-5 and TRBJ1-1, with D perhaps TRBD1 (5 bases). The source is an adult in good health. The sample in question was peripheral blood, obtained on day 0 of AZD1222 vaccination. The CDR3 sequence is CASSVGVGTEAFF. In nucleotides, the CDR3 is TGTGCCAGCAGCGTAGGGGTTGGTACTGAAGCTTTCTTT.